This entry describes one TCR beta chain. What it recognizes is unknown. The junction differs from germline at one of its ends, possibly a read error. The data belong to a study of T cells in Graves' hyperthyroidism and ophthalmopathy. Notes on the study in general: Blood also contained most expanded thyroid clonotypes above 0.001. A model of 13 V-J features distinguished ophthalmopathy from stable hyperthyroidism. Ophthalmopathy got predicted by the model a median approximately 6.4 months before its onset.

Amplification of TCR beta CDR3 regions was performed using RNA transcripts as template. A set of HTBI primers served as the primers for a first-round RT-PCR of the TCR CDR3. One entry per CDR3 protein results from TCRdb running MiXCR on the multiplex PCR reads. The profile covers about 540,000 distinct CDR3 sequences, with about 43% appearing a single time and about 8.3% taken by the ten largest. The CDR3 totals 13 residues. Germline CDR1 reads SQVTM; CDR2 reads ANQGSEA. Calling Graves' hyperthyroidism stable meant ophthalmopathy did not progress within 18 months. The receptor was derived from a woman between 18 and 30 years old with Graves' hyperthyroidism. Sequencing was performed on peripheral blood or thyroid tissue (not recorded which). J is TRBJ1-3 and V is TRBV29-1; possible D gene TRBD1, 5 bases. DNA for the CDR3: TGCAGCGTTGACGGGGCGCCTGGAAGCACCATCTATTTT. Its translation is CSVDGAPGSTIYF.